Listed below are T cell receptor beta chains from one sample, sequenced in a study of blood T cell repertoires in COVID-19. Sequenced by immunoSEQ multiplex PCR; TCRdb stores in-frame clones only, minus some. The table includes around 110,000 clones, roughly 90% detected once. Material: peripheral blood. All receptors come from a man aged 35-49 years with active or convalescent COVID-19. The CDR3 runs from the conserved cysteine through the conserved F or W. D genes are given only for firm matches. Expanded clones get a size class; other rows say once, few or many, or leave the size out.

TRBV7-2	.	.	TRBJ1-2	TGTGCCAGCAGCGCCCAAGGGGGTATGGACTATGGCTACACCTTC	CASSAQGGMDYGYTF
TRBV14	.	.	TRBJ1-2	TGTGCCAGCAGCCAAAGACAGGATGTTAACTATGGCTACACCTTC	CASSQRQDVNYGYTF
TRBV13	TRBD2	.	TRBJ2-3	TGTGCCAGCAGCCTTCTCTCTAGCGGCTCCACAGATACGCAGTATTTT	CASSLLSSGSTDTQYF
TRBV7-2	.	.	TRBJ1-2	TGTGCCAGCAGCGGGTTCGTGACCCGAGGTGGCTACACCTTC	CASSGFVTRGGYTF
TRBV28	.	.	TRBJ1-5	TGTGCCAGCATTGGGGCCCTCAATCAGCCCCAGCATTTT	CASIGALNQPQHF
TRBV28	TRBD1	.	TRBJ1-2	TGTGCCAGCAGTAGGACAGGGTATGGCTATGGCTACACCTTC	CASSRTGYGYGYTF
TRBV28	.	.	TRBJ1-2	TGTGCCAGCAGTTTAGTGAGGGTCGACTATGGCTACACCTTC	CASSLVRVDYGYTF
TRBV6-5	.	.	TRBJ1-4	TGTGCCAGCAGTTCTCGGGGGACTAATGAAAAACTGTTTTTT	CASSSRGTNEKLFF
TRBV5-1	TRBD2	.	TRBJ2-3	TGCGCCAGCAGCTTACCTAGCGGAGCTAGCACAGATACGCAGTATTTT	CASSLPSGASTDTQYF
TRBV7-4	.	medium-sized	TRBJ1-3	TGTGCCAGCAGCTTAGGTTTCGCAGGGGAAAACGGAAACACCATATATTTT	CASSLGFAGENGNTIYF
TRBV14	.	once	TRBJ2-3	TGTGCCAGCAGCCAAGATTTAGAGGATACGCAGTATTTT	CASSQDLEDTQYF
TRBV28	.	.	TRBJ1-5	TGTGCCAGCAGCCCCGGGACATGGAGCAATCAGCCCCAGCATTTT	CASSPGTWSNQPQHF
TRBV19	.	.	TRBJ2-5	TGTGCCAGTAGTATGACCACCGGCCTACAGGGTCGGGAGACCCAGTACTTC	CASSMTTGLQGRETQYF
TRBV28	TRBD1	.	TRBJ2-1	TGTGCCAGCAGTTCCTCCGGGACAGGGGCCCATGAGCAGTTCTTC	CASSSSGTGAHEQFF
TRBV14	TRBD2	.	TRBJ2-3	TGTGCCAGCAGCCTGGGGCTAGCGGGAGATACGCAGTATTTT	CASSLGLAGDTQYF
TRBV28	.	.	TRBJ1-5	TGTGCCAGCAGTACCGGGGGGGGCAATCAGCCCCAGCATTTT	CASSTGGGNQPQHF